This entry is about one T cell receptor beta chain. This sample stems from a study of memory CD4+ T cells and cytomegalovirus serostatus. The sort gate was single viable CD3+CD4+CD8-CD45RO+ cells for memory CD4+ T cells. The data were produced by immunoSEQ multiplex PCR, yet TCRdb's version contains in-frame clones alone and is incomplete. This sample has tens of thousands of clones, with about four fifths found just once. V was clipped by 9 bases and J by 12 bases; unmatched bases: 6. The CDR3 consists of 13 residues. From germline, CDR1 is SNHLY and CDR2 FYNNEI. The gene calls are TRBV2 and TRBJ1-6, with 12 positions matching TRBD1. This TCR was recovered from an adult in good health and CMV-seronegative. The sequenced sample was memory CD4+ T cells from blood. The CDR3 here is CARTGTGGRPLHF. The CDR3 DNA sequence: TGTGCCAGGACGGGGACAGGGGGCCGACCCCTCCACTTT. The full variable domain, in which reference TRBV2 and TRBJ1-6 provide the parts outside the CDR3, is EPEVTQTPSHQVTQMGQEVILRCVPISNHLYFYWYRQILGQKVEFLVSFYNNEISEKSEIFDDQFSVERPDGSNFTLKIRSTKLEDSAMYFCARTGTGGRPLHFGNGTRLTVT.